This record concerns one T cell receptor (beta chain) sequence. Libraries were prepared by immunoSEQ multiplex PCR; TCRdb keeps only in-frame clonotypes and omits some of them. The data contain about 44,000 clones, about 81% of them seen just once; the ten biggest clones take up 40% to 55%. CDR3 size: 13 residues. CDR1 and CDR2 (germline): SGHRS, YFSETQ. V was shortened by 2 bases and J by 4 bases, with 6 bases between the two germline ends. The source of the sample is a study of blood T cell repertoires in COVID-19. Overall study: Whether acute or convalescent, the COVID-19 samples came from the United States, Italy and Spain. The analysed material was cDNA or gDNA that came from T cells, B-cell-depleted T cells, or PBMCs.

The genes are TRBV5-1 and TRBJ2-2, with D possibly being TRBD2 (5 bases). Sequenced material: peripheral blood. The source is a human donor in a cohort sampled during active COVID-19. The CDR3 bases are TGCGCCAGCAGCTTAGCGGTCACCGGGGAGCTGTTTTTT. Its protein is CASSLAVTGELFF.